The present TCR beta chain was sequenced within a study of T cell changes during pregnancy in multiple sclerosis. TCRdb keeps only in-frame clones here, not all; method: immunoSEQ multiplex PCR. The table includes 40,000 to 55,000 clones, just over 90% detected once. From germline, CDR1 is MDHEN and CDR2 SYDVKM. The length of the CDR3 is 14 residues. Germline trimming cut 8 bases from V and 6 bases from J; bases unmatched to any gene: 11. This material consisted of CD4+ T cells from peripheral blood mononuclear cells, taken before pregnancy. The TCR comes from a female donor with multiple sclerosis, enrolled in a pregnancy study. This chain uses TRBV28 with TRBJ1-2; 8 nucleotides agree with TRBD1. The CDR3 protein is CASRGTLTGDGYTF. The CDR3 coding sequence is TGTGCCAGCCGTGGGACTTTGACAGGGGATGGCTACACCTTC.